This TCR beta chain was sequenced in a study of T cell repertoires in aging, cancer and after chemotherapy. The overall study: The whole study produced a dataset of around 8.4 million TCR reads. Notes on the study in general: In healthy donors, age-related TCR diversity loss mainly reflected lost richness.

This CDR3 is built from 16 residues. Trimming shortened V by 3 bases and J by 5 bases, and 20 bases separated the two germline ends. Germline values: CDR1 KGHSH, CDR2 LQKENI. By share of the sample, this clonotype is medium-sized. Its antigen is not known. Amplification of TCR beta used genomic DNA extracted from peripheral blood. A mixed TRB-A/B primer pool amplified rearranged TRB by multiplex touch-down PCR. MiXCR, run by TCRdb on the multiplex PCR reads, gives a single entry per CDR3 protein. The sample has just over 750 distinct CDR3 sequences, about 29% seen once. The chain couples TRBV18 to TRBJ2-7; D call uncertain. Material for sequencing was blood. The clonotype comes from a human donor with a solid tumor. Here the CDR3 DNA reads TGTGCCAGCTCACCGTTCGGGCTTTCTACCACCGACGAGCAGTACTTC. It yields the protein CASSPFGLSTTDEQYF.